One and the same sample provided the 24 T cell receptor beta chains below, sequenced in a study of T-cell reconstitution after alpha-beta-depleted transplantation in children. Preparation of the TCRbeta library involved a method that used unique molecular identifiers. In TCRdb, the PCR reads were re-called with MiXCR into one record per CDR3 protein. Counted here are hundreds of thousands of distinct CDR3 sequences, 13% occurring once; the ten biggest clones make up roughly 2.3%. Sequenced material: PBMCs, mostly from graft donor cells, taken 360 days after TCRalphabeta/CD19-depleted stem cell transplant. The receptors were sampled from a male patient aged 10 to 17 who had a stem cell transplant for acute myeloid leukemia, so the T cells may come from the graft donor.

This clonotype was seen a few times. The rearrangement uses TRBV4-2 and TRBJ2-7, with a tentative D call TRBD1 (5 bases). Trimming took off 3 bases at V and 0 bases at J, with 12 bases between the two ends. The CDR3 runs 15 residues. CDR1 and CDR2 (germline): LGHNA, YNFKEQ. The CDR3 region is CASSHSRQSSYEQYF. CDR3 in DNA: TGTGCCAGCAGCCATAGCAGACAGAGCTCCTACGAGCAGTACTTC.

This clonotype showed up just a few times. The chain couples TRBV28 to TRBJ2-1, with TRBD2 identical over 10 bases. With V trimmed by 7 bases and J by 3 bases, 3 bases remained unmatched. Germline-derived CDR1 and CDR2 are MDHEN and SYDVKM. This CDR3 is 14 amino acids long. The CDR3 here is CASILAGDYNEQFF. The CDR3 nucleotides are TGTGCCAGCATTCTAGCGGGAGACTACAATGAGCAGTTCTTC.

This clonotype was counted a few times. The chain uses TRBV11-2 and TRBJ2-3; TRBD2 aligns across 7 bases. V shed 2 bases, J shed 0 bases, and the junction held 2 bases outside the gene matches. CDR1 and CDR2 from the germline V gene are SGHAT and FQNNGV. This CDR3 contains 15 residues. CDR3 nucleotides: TGTGCCAGCAGCTTACAGCGGGGTAGCACAGATACGCAGTATTTT. This codes for CASSLQRGSTDTQYF.

This clonotype was seen a few times. This rearrangement joins TRBV12-5 to TRBJ2-4; the D is unclear. V dropped 6 bases and J dropped 6 bases, with 6 bases sitting between them. CDR1 and CDR2 (germline): LGHNT, FRNRAP. The CDR3 has 11 amino acids. The DNA of the CDR3 is TGTGCTAGTGGATACGGAAACATTCAGTACTTC. Translation gives CASGYGNIQYF.

This clonotype was seen a few times. The chain links TRBV28 to TRBJ2-7; 10 bases line up with TRBD1. The trim removed 5 bases at V and 5 bases at J, leaving 6 bases unmatched. Germline-derived CDR1 and CDR2 are MDHEN and SYDVKM. This CDR3 has 14 amino acids. CDR3 nucleotides: TGTGCCAGCAGTCACGGACAGGGGGTGAACGAGCAGTACTTC. It specifies CASSHGQGVNEQYF.

This clonotype was seen only a few times. The chain has TRBV5-1 and TRBJ2-5; D ambiguous. The CDR3 length is 13 residues. CDR1 and CDR2 from the germline V gene are SGHRS and YFSETQ. The V end was cut by 3 bases, the J end by 5 bases, with 11 bases between. The CDR3 loop reads CASSYGPGETQYF. The CDR3 DNA reads TGCGCCAGCAGCTACGGACCCGGGGAGACCCAGTACTTC.

The sample holds a few counts of this clonotype. The chain uses TRBV7-9 and TRBJ1-1, with TRBD1 as a possible D gene (5 bases). Trimming took 5 bases from V and 0 from J, leaving 10 bases between them. CDR3 length: 14 amino acids. Germline lookup yields CDR1 SEHNR and CDR2 FQNEAQ (reference sequence). The CDR3, as DNA: TGTGCCAGCAGCCTGGGGGTTGTGAACACTGAAGCTTTCTTT. Translation gives CASSLGVVNTEAFF.

This clonotype was seen a few times. This chain connects TRBV20-1 to TRBJ2-7; tentative D call: TRBD2 (6 bases). The germline V gene encodes CDR1 DFQATT and CDR2 SNEGSKA (reference sequence). V was cut by 6 bases and J by 4 bases, with 13 bases left in between. The CDR3 spans 12 residues. In DNA form, the CDR3 reads TGCAGTGCCATTCTTAGCGGTTACGAGCAGTACTTC. Protein: CSAILSGYEQYF.

J is TRBJ2-7 and V is TRBV28; 9 bases fit TRBD1. The CDR3 contains 15 residues. Per the germline V gene, CDR1 is MDHEN and CDR2 is SYDVKM. Germline trimming cut 5 bases from V and 3 bases from J; bases unmatched to any gene: 8. The CDR3 DNA follows: TGTGCCAGCAGTCTACCGGGACAGGGAGTCTACGAGCAGTACTTC. The encoded protein is CASSLPGQGVYEQYF.

This clonotype was recorded a few times. This chain uses TRBV4-3 with TRBJ2-7; D perhaps matches TRBD1 (5 bases). Looked up from germline, CDR1 is LGHNA and CDR2 is YSLEER. The CDR3 runs to 16 residues. The V and J ends lost 0 bases and 1 base respectively, with 13 bases between them. The CDR3 sequence: CASSQDGADPSYEQYF. CDR3 nucleotides: TGCGCCAGCAGCCAAGATGGGGCAGACCCGTCCTACGAGCAGTACTTC.

This clonotype was detected only a few times. The chain recombines TRBV27 with TRBJ2-7; D remains unclear. Germline CDR1 and CDR2: MNHEY and SMNVEV (reference sequence). This CDR3 has 14 amino acids. V lost 4 bases and J lost 0, with 10 bases in between. The CDR3 loop is CASSWRSSSYEQYF. DNA of the CDR3: TGTGCCAGCAGTTGGAGAAGTTCCTCCTACGAGCAGTACTTC.

This clonotype has just a few counts. The V call is TRBV5-1, the J call TRBJ2-7; no clear D gene. CDR1 SGHRS and CDR2 YFSETQ come from the germline V gene. The CDR3 has 14 residues. The V and J ends lost 4 bases and 0 bases respectively, with 11 bases between them. The CDR3 sequence: CASSLGSSSYEQYF. Here the CDR3 DNA reads TGCGCCAGCAGCCTCGGGTCCAGCTCCTACGAGCAGTACTTC.

The chain carries TRBV6-4 and TRBJ2-1; 8 bases are a match to TRBD2. Unmatched junction bases numbered 10, after V lost 5 bases and J lost 1 base. The germline CDR1 and CDR2 sequences are MRHNA and SNTAGT. The CDR3 has 17 residues. CDR3: CASSPTWSGGSYNEQFF. The CDR3 region has the DNA TGTGCCAGCAGTCCCACTTGGAGCGGGGGTTCCTACAATGAGCAGTTCTTC.

The rearrangement joins TRBV6-5 to TRBJ2-1, with 9 bases that match TRBD1. V dropped 6 bases and J dropped 3; count of bases not matched to a gene: 9. Per germline, CDR1 MNHEY and CDR2 SVGAGI. This CDR3 is 16 amino acids long. The DNA for the CDR3 is TGTGCCAGCAGCCCGCCGGGACAGGGAGACTACAATGAGCAGTTCTTC. Translating it yields CASSPPGQGDYNEQFF.

This clonotype was counted a few times. The V call is TRBV6-1, the J call TRBJ1-2; 7 nucleotides align to TRBD1. The CDR3 spans 14 residues. The trim removed 6 bases at V and 4 bases at J, leaving 8 bases unmatched. The germline CDR1 and CDR2 sequences are MNHNS and SASEGT. CDR3 sequence: CASSVGDRAYGYTF. The CDR3 DNA is TGTGCCAGCAGCGTCGGTGACAGGGCCTATGGCTACACCTTC.

This clonotype was seen more than once but under ten times. CDR3 nucleotide sequence: TGTGCCAGCAGTTATCTTCCATCCGGGACTAGCGGGAGAAGGTACGAGCAGTACTTC. Residues: CASSYLPSGTSGRRYEQYF. V gene TRBV6-2 or TRBV6-3 combines with J gene TRBJ2-7; 14 nucleotides agree with TRBD2. CDR1 is MNHEY, CDR2 SVGEGT, per germline. The CDR3 covers 19 residues. The junction had 14 bases not matched to a gene; V was cut back by 3 bases and J by 4 bases.

In this sample, this clonotype turned up a few times. The rearrangement links TRBV5-5 to TRBJ2-1, with D possibly matching TRBD2 (5 bases). The CDR3 is 17 amino acids. V was cut by 2 bases and J by 0 bases, with 15 bases left in between. The germline V gene has CDR1 SGHKS and CDR2 YYEKEE (reference sequence). CDR3 in amino acids: CASSFRPTGSSYNEQFF. The CDR3 DNA reads as TGTGCCAGCAGCTTCCGTCCGACGGGGAGCTCCTACAATGAGCAGTTCTTC. Complete variable domain (other parts from reference TRBV5-5 and TRBJ2-1): DAGVTQSPTHLIKTRGQQVTLRCSPISGHKSVSWYQQVLGQGPQFIFQYYEKEERGRGNFPDRFSARQFPNYSSELNVNALLLGDSALYLCASSFRPTGSSYNEQFFGPGTRLTVL.

This clonotype was seen ten or more times. The J gene is TRBJ1-1, the V gene TRBV28; no definite D call. Trimming cost V 4 bases and J 1 base, with 1 base left between them. The CDR3 length is 11 residues. Germline V gives CDR1 MDHEN, CDR2 SYDVKM. The CDR3, as DNA: TGTGCCAGCAGTTGGAACACTGAAGCTTTCTTT. Amino acids: CASSWNTEAFF.

The rearrangement links TRBV5-1 to TRBJ2-2, with D perhaps TRBD2 (6 bases). This CDR3 spans 15 amino acids. Germline loops: CDR1 SGHRS, CDR2 YFSETQ. V was pared by 3 bases and J by 0 bases, with 9 bases between. CDR3 bases: TGCGCCAGCAGCTCTGGACTAACGAACACCGGGGAGCTGTTTTTT. This gives the protein CASSSGLTNTGELFF.

This clonotype was detected only a few times. V is TRBV20-1 and J is TRBJ2-3, with D unclear. The CDR3 length is 16 residues. Germline V gene sequence: CDR1 DFQATT, CDR2 SNEGSKA (reference sequence). Deletions cut 6 bases from V and 0 bases from J, with 19 bases between. CDR3 in amino acids: CSARGDLTSSTDTQYF. The CDR3 region has the DNA TGCAGTGCCCGAGGCGACCTCACATCTAGCACAGATACGCAGTATTTT.

V and J are TRBV18 and TRBJ2-1, with D tentatively TRBD2 (5 bases). V lost 6 bases and J lost 6, with 12 bases in between. Germline-derived CDR1 and CDR2 are KGHSH and LQKENI. The CDR3 runs to 13 residues. In nucleotides, the CDR3 is TGTGCCAGCTCCCAGAAAGGGAGCAATGAGCAGTTCTTC. It is translated as CASSQKGSNEQFF. The variable domain in full, completed from reference TRBV18 and TRBJ2-1, reads NAGVMQNPRHLVRRRGQEARLRCSPMKGHSHVYWYRQLPEEGLKFMVYLQKENIIDESGMPKERFSAEFPKEGPSILRIQQVVRGDSAAYFCASSQKGSNEQFFGPGTRLTVL.

The chain is built from TRBV29-1 and TRBJ2-2; D is perhaps TRBD2 (6 bases). V was shortened by 7 bases and J by 4 bases, with 19 bases between the two germline ends. CDR3 length: 15 amino acids. The V gene's germline CDR1 is SQVTM and CDR2 ANQGSEA. The CDR3 region has the DNA TGCAGCGCCCCCTCAGCAGCGGGCCCCACCGGGGAGCTGTTTTTT. Translating it yields CSAPSAAGPTGELFF.

This clonotype was seen ten or more times. The chain links TRBV14 to TRBJ2-3, with D perhaps given as TRBD1 or TRBD2 (5 bases each). Trimming left V 4 bases short and J 3 bases short, with 17 bases between. CDR1 and CDR2 from the germline V gene are SGHDN and FVKESK. This CDR3 comprises 16 residues. The DNA of the CDR3 is TGTGCCAGCAGCCCCCTTGGGGGAGTAGGGACAGATACGCAGTATTTT. Its protein product is CASSPLGGVGTDTQYF.

The genes are TRBV14 and TRBJ2-3; 14 bases are a match to TRBD2. The CDR3 has 14 amino acids. Per the germline V gene, CDR1 is SGHDN and CDR2 is FVKESK. The V segment lost 4 bases and the J segment 12 bases; nucleotides outside the gene matches: 6. CDR3 protein: CASSLRLAGGPQYF. Here the CDR3 DNA reads TGTGCCAGCAGCCTGAGACTAGCGGGAGGGCCACAGTATTTT.